The next 13 T cell receptor beta chains were all read from a single sample in a study of early stage breast cancer tumors. Produced via immunoSEQ multiplex PCR; TCRdb's table is partial and in-frame only. This sample yields roughly 30,000 clones, of which around four fifths are seen a single time; about 10% belongs to the top ten. The specimen was blood. The receptors derive from a person in their fifties or sixties with breast cancer.

This chain connects TRBV4-2 to TRBJ2-1; the match to TRBD2 covers 13 bases. Germline V gene lookup returns CDR1 LGHNA and CDR2 YNFKEQ. V lost 2 bases, J lost 6 bases, and 4 bases stayed unmatched. This CDR3 is 16 amino acids long. The CDR3 loop reads CASSQTSGGAANEQFF. CDR3 DNA: TGTGCCAGCAGCCAAACTAGCGGGGGGGCCGCCAATGAGCAGTTCTTC.

V usage is TRBV29-1 and J usage is TRBJ1-1; D remains unclear. From germline, CDR1 is SQVTM and CDR2 ANQGSEA. This CDR3 comprises 9 residues. Trimming stripped 5 bases from V and 7 bases from J, with 5 bases between. The CDR3 region has the DNA TGCAGCGTTTCCGATGAAGCTTTCTTT. Amino acid sequence: CSVSDEAFF.

The chain has TRBV29-1 and TRBJ2-7, with D maybe TRBD1 (6 bases). The V end was cut by 4 bases, the J end by 0 bases, with 13 bases between. The germline V gene encodes CDR1 SQVTM and CDR2 ANQGSEA. The CDR3 extends over 14 amino acids. The CDR3 loop reads CSVGVGGSSYEQYF. The CDR3 nucleotides are TGCAGCGTTGGCGTAGGGGGATCCTCCTACGAGCAGTACTTC.

The chain is built from TRBV6-1 and TRBJ1-1; 7 bases fit TRBD1. Germline CDR1 and CDR2: MNHNS and SASEGT. This CDR3 contains 14 residues. J was trimmed by 4 bases and V by 6 bases; bases with no gene match: 8. The CDR3 region has the DNA TGTGCCAGCAGGACACCTGGACAGGTCACTGAAGCTTTCTTT. Translation gives CASRTPGQVTEAFF.

The chain employs TRBV6-1 and TRBJ2-2; D is ambiguous. Germline values: CDR1 MNHNS, CDR2 SASEGT. The ends were cut back, 4 bases at V and 4 bases at J, with 13 bases in the middle. The length of the CDR3 is 15 residues. The CDR3 sequence: CASSAGPRGTGELFF. The DNA for the CDR3 is TGTGCCAGCAGTGCGGGCCCCCGAGGCACCGGGGAGCTGTTTTTT.

The CDR3 bases are TGTGCCAGCAGCTTAGAGGTGGGGGGCACAGATACGCAGTATTTT. Residues: CASSLEVGGTDTQYF. The chain couples TRBV7-3 to TRBJ2-3; tentatively, D is TRBD1 or TRBD2 (5 bases each). CDR3 length equals 15 residues. Trimming removed 2 bases at V and 1 base at J, with 10 bases between. The germline gives CDR1 SGHTA, CDR2 FQGTGA.

The chain links TRBV7-9 to TRBJ2-5; D assignment may be TRBD1 or TRBD2 (6 bases each). The CDR3 runs 16 residues. Germline V gives CDR1 SEHNR, CDR2 FQNEAQ (reference sequence). V dropped 7 bases and J dropped 0 bases, with 18 bases sitting between them. The CDR3 coding sequence is TGTGCCAGCAACACGGAGGGGGTTGGGTACCAAGAGACCCAGTACTTC. This gives the protein CASNTEGVGYQETQYF.

The chain employs TRBV6-1 and TRBJ1-5; D gene ambiguous. The germline gives CDR1 MNHNS, CDR2 SASEGT. Trimming took 2 bases from V and 1 from J, leaving 9 bases between them. CDR3 length: 15 residues. CDR3 residues: CASSESAGSNQPQHF. The CDR3 coding sequence is TGTGCCAGCAGTGAATCGGCCGGGAGCAATCAGCCCCAGCATTTT.

The genes are TRBV15 and TRBJ1-4, with D possibly TRBD1 on 6 matching bases. Trimming removed 9 bases from V and 5 bases from J, with 16 bases in between. CDR3 length equals 14 residues. Germline CDR1 LNHNV, CDR2 YYDKDF (reference sequence). The CDR3 region is CATRGGRRNEKLFF. As DNA, the CDR3 is TGTGCCACGAGGGGGGGCCGCCGAAATGAAAAACTGTTTTTT. The full variable domain, with the rest looked up from reference TRBV15 and TRBJ1-4, is DAMVIQNPRYQVTQFGKPVTLSCSQTLNHNVMYWYQQKSSQAPKLLFHYYDKDFNNEADTPDNFQSRRPNTSFCFLDIRSPGLGDTAMYLCATRGGRRNEKLFFGSGTQLSVL.

The CDR3 sequence: CASSGGGLNTGELFF. For the CDR3, the DNA is TGCGCCAGCAGCGGCGGGGGCCTGAACACCGGGGAGCTGTTTTTT. This chain connects TRBV5-1 to TRBJ2-2, with D possibly matching TRBD2 (7 bases). The ends were cut back, 4 bases at V and 1 base at J, with 11 bases in the middle. The CDR3 runs 15 residues. The V gene's germline CDR1 is SGHRS and CDR2 YFSETQ.

This sequence joins TRBV11-2 and TRBJ2-7; 9 bases match TRBD1. In germline, CDR1 is SGHAT, CDR2 FQNNGV. The ends lost 4 bases at V and 4 bases at J; junction bases unmatched: 5. The CDR3 sequence is 14 residues long. The CDR3 coding sequence is TGTGCCAGCAGCTCTCGGACAGGGGAATACGAGCAGTACTTC. This translates into CASSSRTGEYEQYF.

Only a few counts were recorded for this clone. This chain connects TRBV9 to TRBJ2-3, with TRBD1 identical over 7 bases. CDR1 and CDR2 from the germline V gene are SGDLS and YYNGEE. The CDR3 is made up of 19 amino acids. The V segment lost 0 bases and the J segment 0 bases; nucleotides outside the gene matches: 13. The DNA of the CDR3 is TGTGCCAGCAGCGTAGGGACAGGCGTCCCTCGGCGGAGCACAGATACGCAGTATTTT. This gives the protein CASSVGTGVPRRSTDTQYF.

This chain links TRBV19 with TRBJ2-3; 7 nucleotides align to TRBD1. Germline CDR1 LNHDA, CDR2 SQIVND (reference sequence). This CDR3 has 15 residues. V shed 5 bases, J shed 6 bases, and the junction held 11 bases outside the gene matches. Here the CDR3 reads CASSFVGGPKDTQYF. CDR3 nucleotides: TGTGCCAGTAGTTTTGTAGGGGGCCCCAAGGATACGCAGTATTTT.